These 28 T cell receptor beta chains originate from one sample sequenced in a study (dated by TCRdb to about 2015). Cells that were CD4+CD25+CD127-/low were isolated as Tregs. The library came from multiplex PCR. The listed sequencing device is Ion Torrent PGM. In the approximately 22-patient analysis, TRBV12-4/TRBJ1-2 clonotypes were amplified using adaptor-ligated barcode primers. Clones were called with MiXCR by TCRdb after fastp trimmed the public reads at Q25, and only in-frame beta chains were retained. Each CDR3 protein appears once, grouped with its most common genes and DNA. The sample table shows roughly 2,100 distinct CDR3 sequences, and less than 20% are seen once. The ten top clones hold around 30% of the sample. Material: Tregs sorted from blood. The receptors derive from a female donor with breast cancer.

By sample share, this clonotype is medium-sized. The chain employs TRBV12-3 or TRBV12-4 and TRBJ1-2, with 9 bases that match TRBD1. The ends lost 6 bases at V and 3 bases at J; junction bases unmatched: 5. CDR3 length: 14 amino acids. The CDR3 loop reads CASRGQGLDYGYTF. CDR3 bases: TGTGCCAGCAGGGGACAGGGTCTCGACTATGGCTACACCTTC.

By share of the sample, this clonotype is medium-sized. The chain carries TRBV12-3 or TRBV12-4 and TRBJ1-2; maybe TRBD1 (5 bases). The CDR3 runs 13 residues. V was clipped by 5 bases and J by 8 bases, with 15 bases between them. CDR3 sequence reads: CASSGDSGSGYTF. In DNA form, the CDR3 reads TGTGCCAGCAGTGGAGACAGTGGCTCCGGCTACACCTTC.

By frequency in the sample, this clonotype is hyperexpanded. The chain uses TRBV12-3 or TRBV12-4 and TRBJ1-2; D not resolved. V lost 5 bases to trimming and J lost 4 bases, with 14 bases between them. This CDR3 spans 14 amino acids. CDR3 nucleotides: TGTGCCAGCAGTCCCCTGGAGACTAGCTATGGCTACACCTTC. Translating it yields CASSPLETSYGYTF.

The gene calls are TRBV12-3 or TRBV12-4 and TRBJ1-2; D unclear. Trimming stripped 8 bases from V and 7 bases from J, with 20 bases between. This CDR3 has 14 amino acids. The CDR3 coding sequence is TGTGCCAGCGGTGTAGGAGTTATCTCCGGTGGCTACACCTTC. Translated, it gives CASGVGVISGGYTF.

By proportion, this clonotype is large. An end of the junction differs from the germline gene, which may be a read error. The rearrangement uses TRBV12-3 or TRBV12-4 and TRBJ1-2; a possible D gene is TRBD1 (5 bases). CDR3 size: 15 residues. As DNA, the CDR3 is TGTGCCAGCAGTCCTGGGGACGGCACTAACAATGGCTACACCTTC. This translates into CASSPGDGTNNGYTF.

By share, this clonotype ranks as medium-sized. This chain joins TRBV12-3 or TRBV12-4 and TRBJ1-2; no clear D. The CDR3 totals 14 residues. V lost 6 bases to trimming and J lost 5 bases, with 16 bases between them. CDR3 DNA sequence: TGTGCCAGCAGCCCAGAGAGGGTGGGGTATGGCTACACCTTC. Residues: CASSPERVGYGYTF.

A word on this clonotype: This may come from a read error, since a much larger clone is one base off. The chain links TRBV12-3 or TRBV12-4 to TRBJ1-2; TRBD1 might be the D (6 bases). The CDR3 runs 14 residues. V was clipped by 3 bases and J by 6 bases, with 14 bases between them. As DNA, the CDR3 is TGTGCCAGCAGTTTTGGGCCGACAGGCCATGGCTACACCTTC. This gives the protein CASSFGPTGHGYTF.

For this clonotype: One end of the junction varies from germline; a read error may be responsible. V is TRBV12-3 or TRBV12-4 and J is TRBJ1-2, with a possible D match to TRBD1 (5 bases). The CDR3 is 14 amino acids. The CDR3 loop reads CASIGRDPLHGYTF. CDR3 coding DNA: TGTGCCAGCATAGGGCGGGACCCACTCCATGGCTACACCTTT.

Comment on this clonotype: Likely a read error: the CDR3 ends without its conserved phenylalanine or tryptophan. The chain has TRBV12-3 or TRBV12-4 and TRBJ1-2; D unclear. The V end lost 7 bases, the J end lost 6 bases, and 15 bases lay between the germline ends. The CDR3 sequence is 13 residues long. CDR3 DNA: TGTGCCAGCACCGATGATCTTTACAATGGCTACACCCTC. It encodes CASTDDLYNGYTL.

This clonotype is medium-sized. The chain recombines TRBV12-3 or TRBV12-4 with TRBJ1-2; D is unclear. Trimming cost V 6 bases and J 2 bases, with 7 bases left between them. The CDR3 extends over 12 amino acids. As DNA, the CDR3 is TGTGCCAGCAGCCAAGACAACTATGGCTACACCTTC. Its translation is CASSQDNYGYTF.

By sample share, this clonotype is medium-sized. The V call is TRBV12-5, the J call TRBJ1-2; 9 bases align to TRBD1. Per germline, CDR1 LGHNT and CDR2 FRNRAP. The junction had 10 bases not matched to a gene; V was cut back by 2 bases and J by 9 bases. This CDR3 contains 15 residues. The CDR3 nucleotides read TGTGCTAGTGGTTTGCCCTCCCGGGACAGGGATCGCTACACCTTC. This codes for CASGLPSRDRDRYTF.

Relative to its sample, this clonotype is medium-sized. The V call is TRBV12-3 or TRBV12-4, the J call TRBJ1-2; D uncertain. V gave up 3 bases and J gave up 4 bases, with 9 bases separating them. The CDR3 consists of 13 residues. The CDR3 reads CASSLGSSYGYTF. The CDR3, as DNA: TGTGCCAGCAGTTTGGGCAGCTCCTATGGCTACACCTTC.

CDR3 sequence reads: CASAQGLATGFYGYTF. CDR3 coding DNA: TGTGCCAGCGCACAAGGGCTCGCTACGGGATTCTATGGCTACACCTTC. V usage is TRBV12-3 or TRBV12-4 and J usage is TRBJ1-2, with D unresolved. Trimming stripped 8 bases from V and 4 bases from J, with 23 bases between. The CDR3 totals 16 residues.

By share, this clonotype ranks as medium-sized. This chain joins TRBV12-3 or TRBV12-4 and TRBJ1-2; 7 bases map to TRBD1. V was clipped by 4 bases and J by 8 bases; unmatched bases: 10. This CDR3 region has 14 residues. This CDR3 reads CASSSPRQGIGYTF. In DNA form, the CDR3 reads TGTGCCAGCAGTTCCCCTCGACAGGGAATAGGCTACACCTTC.

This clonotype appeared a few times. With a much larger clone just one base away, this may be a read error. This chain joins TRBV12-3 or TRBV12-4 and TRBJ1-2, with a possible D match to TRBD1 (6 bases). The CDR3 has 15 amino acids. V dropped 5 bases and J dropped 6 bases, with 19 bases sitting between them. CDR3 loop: CASSLLRTVNHGYTF. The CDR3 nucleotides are TGTGCCAGCAGTCTCCTCCGGACAGTGAACCATGGCTACACCTTC.

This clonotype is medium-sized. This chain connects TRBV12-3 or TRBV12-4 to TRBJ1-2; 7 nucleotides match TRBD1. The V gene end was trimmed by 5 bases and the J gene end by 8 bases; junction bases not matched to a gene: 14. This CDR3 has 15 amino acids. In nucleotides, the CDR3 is TGTGCCAGCAGTGCACAGGGGAAGGGGCCTCGGGGCTACACCTTC. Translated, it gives CASSAQGKGPRGYTF.

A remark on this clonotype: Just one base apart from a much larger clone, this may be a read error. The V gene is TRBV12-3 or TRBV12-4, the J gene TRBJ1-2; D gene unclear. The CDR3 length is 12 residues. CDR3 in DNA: TGTGCCAGCAGAACGCCTAACTATGGCCACACCTTC. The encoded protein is CASRTPNYGHTF.

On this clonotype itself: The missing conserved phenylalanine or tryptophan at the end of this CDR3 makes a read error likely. CDR3 region: CTSSSTPSGTDNYGYTI. The DNA for the CDR3 is TGTACCAGCAGTTCCACGCCTTCCGGGACAGATAACTATGGCTACACCATC. The chain employs TRBV12-3 or TRBV12-4 and TRBJ1-2; the match to TRBD1 covers 7 bases. This CDR3 contains 17 residues.

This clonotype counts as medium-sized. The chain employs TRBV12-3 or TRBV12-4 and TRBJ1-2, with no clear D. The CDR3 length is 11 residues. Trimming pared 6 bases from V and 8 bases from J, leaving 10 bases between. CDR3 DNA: TGTGCCAGCAGAAACGACAAGGGCTACACCTTC. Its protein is CASRNDKGYTF.

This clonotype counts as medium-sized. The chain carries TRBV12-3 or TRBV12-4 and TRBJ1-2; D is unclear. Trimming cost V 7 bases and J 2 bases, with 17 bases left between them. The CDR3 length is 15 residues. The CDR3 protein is CASTLAEQTNYGYTF. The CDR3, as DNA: TGTGCCAGCACCCTAGCTGAACAGACCAACTATGGCTACACCTTC.

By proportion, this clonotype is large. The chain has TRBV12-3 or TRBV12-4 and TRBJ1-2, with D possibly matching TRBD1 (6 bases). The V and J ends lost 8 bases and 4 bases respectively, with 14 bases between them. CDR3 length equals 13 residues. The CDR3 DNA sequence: TGTGCCAGCGCAGGGGACGCCGGCTATGGCTACACCTTC. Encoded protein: CASAGDAGYGYTF.

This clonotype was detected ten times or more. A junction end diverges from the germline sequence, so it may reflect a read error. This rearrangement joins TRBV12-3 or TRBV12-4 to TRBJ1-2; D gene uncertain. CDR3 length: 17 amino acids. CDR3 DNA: TGTGCCAGCAGTATCCGAGGGTTCAGTGGAGTGGGCTATGACTACACCTTC. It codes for CASSIRGFSGVGYDYTF.

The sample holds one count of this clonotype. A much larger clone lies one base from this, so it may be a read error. Written as DNA, the CDR3 is TGTGCCAGCAGTCTTCAGGGTGGGTATGGCTACACCTTC. Amino acid sequence: CASSLQGGYGYTF. V is TRBV12-3 or TRBV12-4 and J is TRBJ1-2; D may be TRBD1 (5 bases). The CDR3 is 13 amino acids. With 5 bases removed from V and 5 bases from J, the gap between germline ends came to 12 bases.

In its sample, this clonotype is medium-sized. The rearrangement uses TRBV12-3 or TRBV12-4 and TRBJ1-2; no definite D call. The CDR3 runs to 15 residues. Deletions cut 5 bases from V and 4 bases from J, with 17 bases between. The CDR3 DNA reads TGTGCCAGCAGTAACACTGGCGGGGTCATCTATGGCTACACCTTC. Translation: CASSNTGGVIYGYTF.

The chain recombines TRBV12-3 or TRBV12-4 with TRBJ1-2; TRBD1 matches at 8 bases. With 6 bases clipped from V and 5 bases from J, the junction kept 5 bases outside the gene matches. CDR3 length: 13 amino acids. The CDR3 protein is CASRNGQGYGYTF. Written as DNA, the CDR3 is TGTGCCAGCAGAAATGGACAGGGATATGGCTACACCTTC.

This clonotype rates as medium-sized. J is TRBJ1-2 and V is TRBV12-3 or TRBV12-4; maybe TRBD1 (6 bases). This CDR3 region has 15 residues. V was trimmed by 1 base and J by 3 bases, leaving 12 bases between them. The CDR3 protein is CASSLVLTGYYGYTF. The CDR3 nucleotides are TGTGCCAGCAGTTTAGTCCTGACAGGCTACTATGGCTACACCTTC.

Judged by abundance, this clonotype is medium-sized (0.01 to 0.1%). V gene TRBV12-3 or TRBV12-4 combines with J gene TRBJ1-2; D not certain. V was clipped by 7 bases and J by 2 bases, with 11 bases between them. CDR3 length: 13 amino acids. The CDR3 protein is CASMRRINYGYTF. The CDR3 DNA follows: TGTGCCAGCATGCGCCGGATAAACTATGGCTACACCTTC.

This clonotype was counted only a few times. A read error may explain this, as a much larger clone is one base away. CDR3 nucleotides: TGTGCCAGCAGTTCAGGTTCCTATGGCTACACCTTC. Its protein product is CASSSGSYGYTF. The chain uses TRBV12-3 or TRBV12-4 and TRBJ1-2; D gene unclear. The V gene lost 4 bases and the J gene lost 4 bases, with 7 bases spanning the gap. CDR3 length: 12 amino acids.